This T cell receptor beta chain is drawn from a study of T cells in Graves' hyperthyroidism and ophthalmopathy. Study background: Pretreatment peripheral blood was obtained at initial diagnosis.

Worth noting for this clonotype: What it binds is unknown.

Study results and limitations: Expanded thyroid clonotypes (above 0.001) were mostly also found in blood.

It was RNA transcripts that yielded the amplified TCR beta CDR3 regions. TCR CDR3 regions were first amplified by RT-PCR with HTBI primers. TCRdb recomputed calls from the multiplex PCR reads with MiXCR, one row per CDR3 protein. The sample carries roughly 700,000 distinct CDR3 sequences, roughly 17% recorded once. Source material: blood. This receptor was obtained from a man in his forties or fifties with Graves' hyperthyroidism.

The CDR3 nucleotides are TGTGCCAGCAGTTTTATGGGCCAAGAGACCCAGTACTTC. This encodes CASSFMGQETQYF. J is TRBJ2-5 and V is TRBV12-3 or TRBV12-4; D unresolved. This CDR3 has 13 residues. V was clipped by 3 bases and J by 1 base, with 6 bases between them.